The 20 T cell receptor beta chains in this list originate from one sample, sequenced in a study of blood T cell repertoires in COVID-19 (dated by TCRdb to between 2020 and 2021). Library construction relied on the immunoSEQ multiplex PCR assay. The clones in this table, taken by TCRdb from immuneACCESS, are in-frame only. Not every clone is retained; where verified, under half of the shortfall comes from an unresolved V gene, and the cause of the rest is unknown. This sample has about 76,000 clones in its table, and around 83% of those were observed once. Of the sample, 9.5% to 12% is held by the ten largest clones. Material: peripheral blood. The source is a man aged 55 to 70 with COVID-19, enrolled during active disease.

The J gene is TRBJ1-6, the V gene TRBV7-3, with 7 bases aligning to TRBD1. The CDR3 extends over 15 amino acids. CDR1 is SGHTA and CDR2 is FQGTGA in the germline V gene. The junction had 7 bases not matched to a gene; V was cut back by 5 bases and J by 6 bases. The CDR3 coding sequence is TGTGCCAGCAGCGCCCGGGACAGTAGTAATTCACCCCTCCACTTT. Protein product: CASSARDSSNSPLHF.

CDR3 in amino acids: CATSSTTDQPQHF. CDR3 sequence (DNA): TGTGCCACCAGCTCGACAACCGATCAGCCCCAGCATTTT. J is TRBJ1-5 and V is TRBV15; D gene ambiguous. CDR3 length equals 13 residues. Germline V gene lookup returns CDR1 LNHNV and CDR2 YYDKDF (reference sequence). V was shortened by 5 bases and J by 5 bases, with 10 bases between the two germline ends.

The chain couples TRBV7-2 to TRBJ1-5; tentatively, D is TRBD1 (5 bases). The CDR3 consists of 14 residues. The germline V gene encodes CDR1 SGHTA and CDR2 FQGNSA. V was trimmed by 5 bases and J by 5 bases, leaving 13 bases between them. Here the CDR3 DNA reads TGTGCCAGCAGCCCGCAGTCAGGGTATCAGCCCCAGCATTTT. Encoded protein: CASSPQSGYQPQHF.

V usage is TRBV2 and J usage is TRBJ2-4; 13 bases map to TRBD2. V shed 6 bases, J shed 0 bases, and the junction held 5 bases outside the gene matches. Germline V gives CDR1 SNHLY, CDR2 FYNNEI. The CDR3 consists of 17 residues. DNA of the CDR3: TGTGCCAGCAGCGGGGGACTAGCGGGACGAGCCAAAAACATTCAGTACTTC. Protein: CASSGGLAGRAKNIQYF.

The rearrangement joins TRBV30 to TRBJ2-5, with a weak D call TRBD2 (5 bases). Germline V CDR1 and CDR2: GTSNPN, SVGIG (reference sequence). This CDR3 spans 12 amino acids. Trimming removed 7 bases at V and 4 bases at J, with 13 bases between. CDR3 nucleotides: TGTGCCTTGAGGCGGGTTGGAGAGACCCAGTACTTC. Amino acids: CALRRVGETQYF.

The chain is built from TRBV30 and TRBJ2-1; TRBD2 might be the D (5 bases). V was trimmed by 3 bases and J by 8 bases, leaving 14 bases between them. This CDR3 has 13 residues. Germline assignment: CDR1 GTSNPN and CDR2 SVGIG (reference sequence). The CDR3 bases are TGTGCCTGGAGCCGGGGAAGAAGATATGAGCAGTTCTTC. Translating gives CAWSRGRRYEQFF.

The chain recombines TRBV27 with TRBJ1-2; tentative D call: TRBD1 (5 bases). The V end was cut by 2 bases, the J end by 7 bases, with 14 bases between. This CDR3 is built from 14 residues. Germline V gene sequence: CDR1 MNHEY, CDR2 SMNVEV (reference sequence). CDR3 loop: CASSLGYQGSGYTF. The CDR3, as DNA: TGTGCCAGCAGTTTAGGATATCAGGGTTCTGGCTACACCTTC.

This sequence joins TRBV11-2 and TRBJ2-5; 8 bases are shared with TRBD2. The CDR3 runs to 13 residues. Trimming removed 8 bases from V and 4 bases from J; junction bases left unmatched: 6. Looked up from germline, CDR1 is SGHAT and CDR2 is FQNNGV. CDR3 sequence (DNA): TGTGCCAGCTCCCGGGAGGGATCAGAGACCCAGTACTTC. Translating gives CASSREGSETQYF.

The chain carries TRBV10-1 and TRBJ2-3; D possibly corresponds to TRBD2 (6 bases). The CDR3 is 15 residues long. The germline V gene encodes CDR1 WNHNN and CDR2 SYGVQD (reference sequence). The V and J ends lost 3 bases and 1 base respectively, with 11 bases between them. The CDR3 nucleotides are TGCGCCAGCAGTGATAGCGGTGGGGGCACAGATACGCAGTATTTT. Amino acids: CASSDSGGGTDTQYF.

The chain employs TRBV19 and TRBJ2-3, with 7 positions matching TRBD1. The CDR3 covers 14 residues. V was clipped by 3 bases and J by 5 bases; unmatched bases: 5. Looked up from germline, CDR1 is LNHDA and CDR2 is SQIVND (reference sequence). CDR3: CASSITGVEDTQYF. For the CDR3, the DNA is TGTGCCAGTAGTATCACAGGGGTGGAAGATACGCAGTATTTT.

The J gene is TRBJ1-1, the V gene TRBV10-2, with D uncertain. The ends were cut back, 0 bases at V and 2 bases at J, with 7 bases in the middle. CDR3 length: 14 amino acids. Germline-derived CDR1 and CDR2 are WSHSY and SAAADI. The CDR3: CASSESGGNTEAFF. CDR3 in DNA: TGCGCCAGCAGTGAGTCTGGCGGAAACACTGAAGCTTTCTTT.

V is TRBV30 and J is TRBJ1-1; a weak D match, TRBD1 (5 bases). CDR3 length equals 13 residues. Looked up from germline, CDR1 is GTSNPN and CDR2 is SVGIG (reference sequence). V dropped 2 bases and J dropped 1 base, with 8 bases sitting between them. CDR3 sequence (DNA): TGTGCCTGGAGTCTCACAGGGAACACTGAAGCTTTCTTT. It translates to CAWSLTGNTEAFF.

The genes are TRBV3-1 (or the pseudogene TRBV3-2) and TRBJ1-3; 7 bases fit TRBD1. The germline V gene encodes CDR1 LGHDT and CDR2 YNNKEL (reference sequence). V lost 4 bases to trimming and J lost 3 bases; unmatched junction nucleotides: 9. The CDR3 sequence is 16 residues long. CDR3: CASSRLQGGNGNTIYF. CDR3 in DNA: TGTGCCAGCAGCCGACTGCAGGGGGGAAATGGAAACACCATATATTTT.

This clone appeared a single time. The chain has TRBV9 and TRBJ1-2, with TRBD1 as a possible D gene (5 bases). The V gene's germline CDR1 is SGDLS and CDR2 YYNGEE. The V end lost 3 bases, the J end lost 5 bases, and 23 bases lay between the germline ends. CDR3 length: 17 amino acids. The CDR3: CASSEEFGGVGAYGYTF. For the CDR3, the DNA is TGTGCCAGCAGCGAAGAGTTCGGGGGGGTAGGAGCATATGGCTACACCTTC.

This clone came up once. The chain employs TRBV5-1 and TRBJ2-7; D unclear. This CDR3 is built from 15 residues. V was clipped by 4 bases and J by 6 bases, with 20 bases between them. The germline V gene encodes CDR1 SGHRS and CDR2 YFSETQ. The DNA of the CDR3 is TGCGCCAGCAGCCCTTCTCGTCAGATTTCGGGCGAGCAGTACTTC. Encoded protein: CASSPSRQISGEQYF.

The rearrangement joins TRBV5-1 to TRBJ2-2; TRBD2 might be the D (5 bases). Germline CDR1 reads SGHRS; CDR2 reads YFSETQ. Trimming removed 0 bases at V and 7 bases at J, with 13 bases between. The CDR3 totals 15 residues. The CDR3, as DNA: TGCGCCAGCAGCTTGGATCTTCTAGCTGTCGGGGAGCTGTTTTTT. Amino acids: CASSLDLLAVGELFF.

This chain links TRBV18 with TRBJ2-7; 10 bases align to TRBD2. CDR1 and CDR2 from the germline V gene are KGHSH and LQKENI. J gave up 0 bases and V 3 bases, and 5 bases lay outside the gene matches. The CDR3 extends over 16 amino acids. CDR3 sequence: CASSPSTSGNSYEQYF. For the CDR3, the DNA is TGTGCCAGCTCACCGAGTACTAGCGGGAACTCCTACGAGCAGTACTTC.

CDR3: CASSVQRNTEAFF. The CDR3 DNA is TGCGCCAGCAGTGTACAGAGGAACACTGAAGCTTTCTTT. V is TRBV10-1 and J is TRBJ1-1; D is unresolved. V dropped 4 bases and J dropped 1 base, with 7 bases sitting between them. The CDR3 sequence is 13 residues long. Germline CDR1 reads WNHNN; CDR2 reads SYGVQD (reference sequence).

The genes are TRBV12-3 or TRBV12-4 and TRBJ1-5; D is undetermined. The CDR3 loop spans 11 amino acids. Trimming left V 6 bases short and J 11 bases short, with 11 bases between. The CDR3 bases are TGTGCCAGCAGCTGGGGAGGTGCCCAGCATTTT. Its translation is CASSWGGAQHF.

This chain uses TRBV3-1 (or the pseudogene TRBV3-2) with TRBJ2-7; D is perhaps TRBD2 (6 bases). This CDR3 has 13 residues. Germline V gene data show CDR1 as LGHDT and CDR2 as YNNKEL (reference sequence). V lost 6 bases, J lost 3 bases, and 12 bases lay in between. CDR3 bases: TGTGCCAGCAGACGGGACTCCCACTACGAGCAGTACTTC. Its protein is CASRRDSHYEQYF.